Sequencing of this TCR beta chain was carried out in a study of blood T cells in healthy people across ages. Donor samples were obtained from healthy Caucasian individuals from Russia, aged 6 to 90. A minimum of 5.5 micrograms of total RNA was extracted per sample. Overall study results and limits: The study found TCR beta diversity correlated strongly with naive T cell percentage. Long-lived donors had more naive CD4+ cells and higher diversity than aged donors.

Through a sample-barcoded 5' primer and a J-beta primer mix, a second PCR was run for about 6 to 12 cycles. One entry per CDR3 protein, called by TCRdb with MiXCR from the 5' RACE reads. In the table there are 380,000 or so distinct CDR3 sequences, more than 45% of which are singletons. Germline V lookup: CDR1 MNHNS, CDR2 SASEGT. CDR3 length: 14 amino acids. Concerning this clonotype itself: Its antigen is unidentified. Relative to the germline gene, one junction end is altered; a read error may explain this.

V usage is TRBV6-1 and J usage is TRBJ1-1, with D maybe TRBD1 (6 bases). The clonotype originates from a man in his 60s in good health. The specimen was blood. For the CDR3, the DNA is TGTGCCAGCAGGGGGGCTCAGGGATCCACTGAAACTTTCTTT. Encoded protein: CASRGAQGSTETFF.